This T cell receptor (beta chain) was recovered during a study of blood T cell repertoires in COVID-19. Study overall: Acute and convalescent COVID-19 specimens originated in the United States, Italy and Spain. The cDNA or gDNA used as material had been derived from T cells, B-cell-depleted T cells, or PBMCs.

Those enrolled in Seattle joined during active infection and were followed longitudinally afterward. Authors' methods: By means of reference gene primer amplification, nucleated cell counts were estimated. Profiled with immunoSEQ multiplex PCR; TCRdb holds only in-frame clones, not every one. V, J and clone size were drawn from that table, and D and trimming were deduced from the DNA. The table lists 150,000 to 170,000 clones, 70% to 90% of them singletons. Material for sequencing was peripheral blood. The TCR was taken from a woman aged 55-75 years with COVID-19, enrolled during active disease.

CDR3 protein: CSVETQAGYGYTF. As DNA, the CDR3 is TGCAGCGTTGAGACCCAGGCGGGGTATGGCTACACCTTC. This sequence joins TRBV29-1 and TRBJ1-2; no reliable D call. This CDR3 region has 13 residues. Germline CDR1 and CDR2: SQVTM and ANQGSEA. V dropped 3 bases and J dropped 5 bases, with 13 bases sitting between them.